Each of the 10 T cell receptor beta chains below was sequenced from the same sample in a study of blood T cells in healthy people across ages. Together with a sample-barcoded 5' primer, a J-beta primer mix was included in a second PCR lasting roughly 6 to 12 cycles. One entry per CDR3 protein, called by TCRdb with MiXCR from the 5' RACE reads. The sample includes hundreds of thousands of distinct CDR3 sequences, approximately 52% of them seen just once. Input material: blood. The receptors were gathered from a woman aged 80 or older in good health.

DNA for the CDR3: TGCAGCGTTGGGGGAGGACTAGCGGGAGTACAAGAGACCCAGTACTTC. It translates to CSVGGGLAGVQETQYF. The J gene is TRBJ2-5, the V gene TRBV29-1, with 13 bases that match TRBD2. CDR1 and CDR2 from the germline V gene are SQVTM and ANQGSEA. With V trimmed by 4 bases and J by 2 bases, 7 bases remained unmatched. This CDR3 has 16 residues.

V gene TRBV7-9 combines with J gene TRBJ2-7; 8 bases agree with TRBD2. The CDR3 contains 12 residues. Germline V gives CDR1 SEHNR, CDR2 FQNEAQ (reference sequence). The ends lost 10 bases at V and 3 bases at J; junction bases unmatched: 5. The CDR3 here is CANRGGNYEQYF. For the CDR3, the DNA is TGTGCCAACCGGGGGGGGAACTACGAGCAGTACTTC.

In its sample, this clonotype was seen a few times. This may arise from a read error, as a much more abundant clone is one base away. The chain carries TRBV7-8 and TRBJ2-5, with D hard to call. Per the germline V gene, CDR1 is SGHVS and CDR2 is FQNEAQ. The CDR3 spans 12 residues. V lost 6 bases to trimming and J lost 11 bases, with 16 bases between them. CDR3 amino acids: CASRSNPAEQYF. The DNA of the CDR3 is TGTGCCAGCAGATCAAACCCCGCTGAGCAGTACTTC.

In the case of this clonotype: This may be a read error: a much more frequent sequence differs by one nucleotide. The DNA for the CDR3 is TGTGCCAGCTGCCCCCACAGGAATAGCAATCAGCCCCAGCATTTT. Translating it yields CASCPHRNSNQPQHF. This chain uses TRBV3-1 with TRBJ1-5; D possibly corresponds to TRBD1 (5 bases). CDR1 LGHDT and CDR2 YNNKEL come from the germline V gene (reference sequence). Trimming removed 8 bases at V and 0 bases at J, with 14 bases between. The CDR3 totals 15 residues.

The chain employs TRBV12-3 or TRBV12-4 and TRBJ1-4; possibly TRBD1 for D (6 bases). V was cut by 3 bases and J by 4 bases, with 9 bases left in between. The CDR3 sequence is 14 residues long. The CDR3 nucleotides are TGTGCCAGCAGTTTTCAGGGGATTAATGAAAAACTGTTTTTT. This codes for CASSFQGINEKLFF.

The rearrangement links TRBV3-1 to TRBJ2-5; D not resolved. The CDR3 sequence is 14 residues long. In germline, CDR1 is LGHDT, CDR2 YNNKEL (reference sequence). The germline V and J ends were trimmed by 3 bases and 1 base, with 9 bases remaining between them. In DNA, the CDR3 is TGTGCCAGCAGCCACGACTTAACCCAAGAGACCCAGTACTTC. It is translated as CASSHDLTQETQYF.

The chain employs TRBV9 and TRBJ2-7; TRBD2 aligns across 8 bases. Germline V gene sequence: CDR1 SGDLS, CDR2 YYNGEE. The CDR3 runs to 14 residues. V shed 4 bases and J 6 bases; nucleotides not matched to a gene: 9. The CDR3 region has the DNA TGTGCCAGCAGCACAGGGACTAGTCCCGCCGAGCAGTACTTC. Translated: CASSTGTSPAEQYF.

The rearrangement uses TRBV10-3 and TRBJ2-1; 12 bases line up with TRBD2. The germline gives CDR1 ENHRY, CDR2 SYGVKD. The CDR3 sequence is 14 residues long. Trimming at V came to 4 bases and at J to 5 bases, leaving 0 bases not matched to a gene. CDR3 residues: CAISASGGDNEQFF. As DNA, the CDR3 is TGTGCCATCAGTGCTAGCGGGGGGGACAATGAGCAGTTCTTC.

Worth noting for this clonotype: This sequence may be a read error, since a much larger clone differs from it by one base. The J gene is TRBJ2-7, the V gene TRBV20-1; TRBD2 is a possible D gene (5 bases). The V end was cut by 7 bases, the J end by 7 bases, with 26 bases between. The CDR3 length is 15 residues. From germline, CDR1 is DFQATT and CDR2 SNEGSKA (reference sequence). Here the CDR3 DNA reads TGCAGTGTCTCAGGCGGGCAGTGGGGTATTTGGGAGCAGTACTTC. This sequence encodes CSVSGGQWGIWEQYF.

This clonotype came up a few times. The V and J genes are TRBV5-1 and TRBJ1-4; 7 bases agree with TRBD1. Germline V gives CDR1 SGHRS, CDR2 YFSETQ. V lost 0 bases, J lost 1 base, and 6 bases stayed unmatched. The CDR3 runs 17 residues. CDR3 region: CASSLAGRGVTNEKLFF. The DNA of the CDR3 is TGCGCCAGCAGCTTGGCCGGCAGGGGGGTAACTAATGAAAAACTGTTTTTT.